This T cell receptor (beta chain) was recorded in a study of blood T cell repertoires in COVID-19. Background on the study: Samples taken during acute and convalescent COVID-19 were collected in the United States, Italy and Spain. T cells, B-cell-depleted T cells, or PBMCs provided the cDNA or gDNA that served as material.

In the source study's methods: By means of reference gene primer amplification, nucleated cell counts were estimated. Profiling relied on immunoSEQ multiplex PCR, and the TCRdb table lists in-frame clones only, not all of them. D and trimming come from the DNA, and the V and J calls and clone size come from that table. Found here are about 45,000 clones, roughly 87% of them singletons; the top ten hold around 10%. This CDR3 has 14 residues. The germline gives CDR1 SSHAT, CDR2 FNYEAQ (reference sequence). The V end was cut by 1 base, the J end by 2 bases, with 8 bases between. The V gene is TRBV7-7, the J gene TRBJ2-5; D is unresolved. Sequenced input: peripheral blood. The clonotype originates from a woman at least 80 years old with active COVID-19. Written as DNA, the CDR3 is TGTGCCAGCAGCTTAGATCAGATACAAGAGACCCAGTACTTC. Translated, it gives CASSLDQIQETQYF.